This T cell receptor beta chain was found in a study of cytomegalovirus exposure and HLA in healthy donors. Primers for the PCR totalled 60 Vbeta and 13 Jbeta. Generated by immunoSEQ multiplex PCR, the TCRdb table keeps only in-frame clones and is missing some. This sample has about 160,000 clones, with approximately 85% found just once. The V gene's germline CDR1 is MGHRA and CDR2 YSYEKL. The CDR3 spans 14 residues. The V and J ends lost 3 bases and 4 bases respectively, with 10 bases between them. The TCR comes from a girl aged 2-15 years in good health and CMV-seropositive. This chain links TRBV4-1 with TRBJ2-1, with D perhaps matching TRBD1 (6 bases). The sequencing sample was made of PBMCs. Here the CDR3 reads CASSQGASYNEQFF. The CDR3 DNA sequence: TGCGCCAGCAGCCAGGGGGCGTCGTACAATGAGCAGTTCTTC.